The next 30 T cell receptor beta chains were all read from a single sample in a study of cytomegalovirus exposure and HLA in healthy donors. The method was immunoSEQ multiplex PCR; TCRdb's version includes in-frame clones alone and lacks a portion of them. This sample has roughly 260,000 clones, with about 86% found just once. The sample was PBMCs. These receptors were obtained from a man between 18 and 35 years old in good health and CMV-seronegative.

As for this clone: Other DNA sequences in this specimen translate into the identical CDR3. The chain has TRBV29-1 and TRBJ1-1; 7 bases are shared with TRBD1. The CDR3 length is 12 residues. Losses at the gene ends were 7 bases for V and 3 bases for J; bases not matched to a gene: 5. Germline assignment: CDR1 SQVTM and CDR2 ANQGSEA. CDR3 sequence reads: CSAATGYTEAFF. In DNA, the CDR3 is TGCAGCGCTGCGACAGGGTACACTGAAGCTTTCTTT.

This chain uses TRBV30 with TRBJ1-6; TRBD1 matches at 9 bases. Germline V CDR1 and CDR2: GTSNPN, SVGIG (reference sequence). The CDR3 runs 16 residues. Trimming at V came to 0 bases and at J to 6 bases, leaving 6 bases not matched to a gene. DNA for the CDR3: TGTGCCTGGAGTGTACTTTGGGACAGGGCTAATTCACCCCTCCACTTT. Encoded protein: CAWSVLWDRANSPLHF.

The chain has TRBV6-5 and TRBJ1-4; D is unresolved. Trimming took off 0 bases at V and 3 bases at J, with 8 bases between the two ends. The CDR3 consists of 15 residues. The germline V gene encodes CDR1 MNHEY and CDR2 SVGAGI. DNA for the CDR3: TGTGCCAGCAGTTACTCTATCGCGGCTAATGAAAAACTGTTTTTT. Its translation: CASSYSIAANEKLFF.

This rearrangement joins TRBV29-1 to TRBJ1-2; a weak D match, TRBD1 (6 bases). CDR1 is SQVTM, CDR2 ANQGSEA, per germline. The CDR3 is 15 amino acids. V was shortened by 5 bases and J by 4 bases, with 20 bases between the two germline ends. CDR3 loop: CSVQGWLEEVYGYTF. CDR3 coding DNA: TGCAGCGTTCAGGGGTGGTTGGAGGAGGTCTATGGCTACACCTTC.

This clone has just one count. This chain uses TRBV4-3 with TRBJ2-7; TRBD1 is a possible D gene (5 bases). Germline V gene lookup returns CDR1 LGHNA and CDR2 YSLEER. V was pared by 0 bases and J by 5 bases, with 11 bases between. This CDR3 comprises 14 residues. CDR3 sequence reads: CASSQDKQGNEQYF. Written as DNA, the CDR3 is TGCGCCAGCAGCCAAGATAAGCAGGGCAACGAGCAGTACTTC.

This sequence joins TRBV28 and TRBJ1-4; no reliable D call. This CDR3 comprises 17 residues. Between the trimmed V and J ends, which lost 3 bases and 7 bases, there was a span of 21 bases. Germline lookup yields CDR1 MDHEN and CDR2 SYDVKM. The DNA of the CDR3 is TGTGCCAGCAGTTTCCTAGTCCCTACAAGTGGATTTGAAAAACTGTTTTTT. This encodes CASSFLVPTSGFEKLFF.

The chain carries TRBV11-2 and TRBJ1-1; maybe TRBD1 (5 bases). The germline V gene has CDR1 SGHAT and CDR2 FQNNGV. CDR3 length: 13 residues. Deletions cut 5 bases from V and 2 bases from J, with 9 bases between. Written as DNA, the CDR3 is TGTGCCAGCAGCCCAGGGTTAAACACTGAAGCTTTCTTT. The encoded protein is CASSPGLNTEAFF.

This clone was detected ten times or more. V gene TRBV29-1 combines with J gene TRBJ2-1, with D perhaps TRBD1 (5 bases). The CDR3 consists of 12 residues. The V end was cut by 4 bases, the J end by 12 bases, with 16 bases between. CDR1 and CDR2 from the germline V gene are SQVTM and ANQGSEA. The CDR3 sequence: CSVAAGSSGQFF. In DNA, the CDR3 is TGCAGCGTTGCGGCAGGGTCATCTGGGCAGTTCTTC.

The chain carries TRBV15 and TRBJ1-2, with unresolved D. The CDR3 consists of 17 residues. V lost 2 bases and J lost 1, with 17 bases in between. In germline, CDR1 is LNHNV, CDR2 YYDKDF (reference sequence). Here the CDR3 DNA reads TGTGCCACCAGCAGATATCAGGTTTATCTAAGTAACTATGGCTACACCTTC. It yields the protein CATSRYQVYLSNYGYTF.

V usage is TRBV5-1 and J usage is TRBJ2-2; TRBD2 might be the D (6 bases). Germline CDR1 is SGHRS and CDR2 is YFSETQ. With 10 bases removed from V and 7 bases from J, the gap between germline ends came to 20 bases. CDR3 length: 14 amino acids. This CDR3 reads CACNPGTPGGELFF. CDR3 nucleotide sequence: TGCGCCTGCAACCCCGGGACTCCCGGCGGGGAGCTGTTTTTT. The whole variable domain, filled in from reference TRBV5-1 and TRBJ2-2, reads KAGVTQTPRYLIKTRGQQVTLSCSPISGHRSVSWYQQTPGQGLQFLFEYFSETQRNKGNFPGRFSGRQFSNSRSEMNVSTLELGDSALYLCACNPGTPGGELFFGEGSRLTVL.

The chain carries TRBV11-3 and TRBJ2-2, with 9 positions matching TRBD2. This CDR3 is 17 amino acids long. V lost 0 bases to trimming and J lost 2 bases; unmatched junction nucleotides: 4. CDR1 and CDR2 (germline): SGHNT, YENEEA. The CDR3 DNA follows: TGTGCCAGCAGCTTAGATGGACTAGCGAGAAACACCGGGGAGCTGTTTTTT. This gives the protein CASSLDGLARNTGELFF.

In this sample, this clone turned up once. Other DNA sequences in this specimen translate into the identical CDR3. The rearrangement joins TRBV30 to TRBJ1-2; unclear D gene. V dropped 0 bases and J dropped 8 bases, with 10 bases sitting between them. The CDR3 runs to 12 residues. CDR1 GTSNPN and CDR2 SVGIG come from the germline V gene (reference sequence). Here the CDR3 DNA reads TGTGCCTGGAGTGTACGTGGCGGCGGCTACACCTTC. Translating gives CAWSVRGGGYTF.

The genes are TRBV4-1 and TRBJ2-1; TRBD2 is a possible D gene (6 bases). The CDR3 contains 14 residues. The V gene lost 2 bases and the J gene lost 8 bases, with 13 bases spanning the gap. Looked up from germline, CDR1 is MGHRA and CDR2 is YSYEKL. CDR3 in amino acids: CASSQTGLPDEQFF. The CDR3 DNA follows: TGCGCCAGCAGCCAAACGGGACTGCCTGATGAGCAGTTCTTC.

J is TRBJ2-7 and V is TRBV18, with a weak D call TRBD2 (5 bases). Germline lookup yields CDR1 KGHSH and CDR2 LQKENI. This CDR3 contains 13 residues. Trimming pared 2 bases from V and 3 bases from J, leaving 8 bases between. CDR3 residues: CASSPSGDYEQYF. The CDR3 bases are TGTGCCAGCTCACCAAGCGGCGACTACGAGCAGTACTTC.

The chain carries TRBV7-6 and TRBJ1-2; a possible D gene is TRBD1 (5 bases). The CDR3 loop spans 17 amino acids. Germline V gene data show CDR1 as SGHVS and CDR2 as FNYEAQ. Deletions cut 1 base from V and 0 bases from J, with 15 bases between. The CDR3 reads CASSLVEGAAANYGYTF. The CDR3 nucleotides are TGTGCCAGCAGCTTAGTTGAAGGGGCTGCCGCTAACTATGGCTACACCTTC.

The gene calls are TRBV11-3 and TRBJ2-7, with D perhaps TRBD2 (5 bases). Germline values: CDR1 SGHNT, CDR2 YENEEA. V lost 1 base to trimming and J lost 3 bases, with 7 bases between them. There are 13 residues in the CDR3. DNA of the CDR3: TGTGCCAGCAGCTTAGGGGGAGACTACGAGCAGTACTTC. Translated: CASSLGGDYEQYF.

The DNA of the CDR3 is TGTGCCAGCACCGCTTCGGGGAGGGGCTCCTACAATGAGCAGTTCTTC. Translation: CASTASGRGSYNEQFF. The rearrangement joins TRBV9 to TRBJ2-1; TRBD2 matches at 7 bases. Losses at the gene ends were 6 bases for V and 0 bases for J; bases not matched to a gene: 9. The CDR3 runs to 16 residues. Germline V lookup: CDR1 SGDLS, CDR2 YYNGEE.

The chain recombines TRBV28 with TRBJ2-1, with 11 nucleotides matching TRBD2. This CDR3 is built from 14 residues. Germline V CDR1 and CDR2: MDHEN, SYDVKM. After removal of 2 bases from V and 9 bases from J, the junction contained 3 bases not matched to a gene. The CDR3 loop is CASSLTSGRGEQFF. The CDR3 bases are TGTGCCAGCAGTTTAACTAGCGGGAGAGGTGAGCAGTTCTTC.

This sequence joins TRBV27 and TRBJ1-1; 8 nucleotides align to TRBD1. The length of the CDR3 is 13 residues. The V segment lost 5 bases and the J segment 8 bases; nucleotides outside the gene matches: 7. Germline CDR1 MNHEY, CDR2 SMNVEV (reference sequence). The CDR3 nucleotides are TGTGCCAGCAGTATAATCACAGGGGGGGAAGCTTTCTTT. Translation gives CASSIITGGEAFF.

The rearrangement uses TRBV5-1 and TRBJ1-4, with 8 nucleotides matching TRBD1. Trimming cost V 0 bases and J 4 bases; bases outside gene matches: 11. In germline, CDR1 is SGHRS, CDR2 YFSETQ. The CDR3 spans 18 residues. This chain's CDR3 is CASSLAPSTGGINEKLFF. CDR3 DNA sequence: TGCGCCAGCAGCTTGGCCCCTTCCACAGGGGGAATTAATGAAAAACTGTTTTTT.

This clone was detected a few times. The rearrangement links TRBV6-4 to TRBJ1-2; D uncertain. The CDR3 totals 12 residues. The germline CDR1 and CDR2 sequences are MRHNA and SNTAGT. The V end was cut by 2 bases, the J end by 3 bases, with 4 bases between. CDR3 sequence: CASSDPYYGYTF. CDR3 bases: TGTGCCAGCAGTGACCCCTACTATGGCTACACCTTC.

This chain joins TRBV5-4 and TRBJ2-3; D is possibly TRBD1 (6 bases). The CDR3 covers 15 residues. The germline V gene has CDR1 SGHNT and CDR2 YYREEE (reference sequence). Trimming took off 4 bases at V and 0 bases at J, with 12 bases between the two ends. The CDR3 DNA is TGTGCCAGCAGCAACCGACAGGCGAGCACAGATACGCAGTATTTT. As protein: CASSNRQASTDTQYF.

V is TRBV4-3 and J is TRBJ2-5; D is unresolved. Trimming cost V 0 bases and J 4 bases, with 6 bases left between them. The CDR3 runs to 13 residues. Germline CDR1 reads LGHNA; CDR2 reads YSLEER. Written as DNA, the CDR3 is TGCGCCAGCAGCCAAGAGTATCGAGAGACCCAGTACTTC. It codes for CASSQEYRETQYF.

The CDR3: CSVREQGSYEQYF. CDR3 sequence (DNA): TGCAGCGTCAGGGAACAGGGGTCCTACGAGCAGTACTTC. The chain carries TRBV29-1 and TRBJ2-7; 7 positions agree with TRBD1. This CDR3 has 13 amino acids. Trimming removed 6 bases from V and 1 base from J; junction bases left unmatched: 6. Germline CDR1 SQVTM, CDR2 ANQGSEA.

This chain links TRBV4-1 with TRBJ2-5; D may be TRBD2 (7 bases). This CDR3 contains 14 residues. Trimming cost V 5 bases and J 2 bases, with 12 bases left between them. The germline gives CDR1 MGHRA, CDR2 YSYEKL. The CDR3 protein is CASSYGGQQETQYF. The CDR3 nucleotides read TGCGCCAGCAGCTACGGGGGGCAACAAGAGACCCAGTACTTC.

The CDR3 DNA reads TGTGCCAGCAGTTCGCTCTTTTCCCAATCCACGACAGGGACCTACACCAACTACGAGCAGTACTTC. It encodes CASSSLFSQSTTGTYTNYEQYF. The chain has TRBV27 and TRBJ2-7, with TRBD1 identical over 7 bases. Germline V lookup: CDR1 MNHEY, CDR2 SMNVEV (reference sequence). The CDR3 extends over 22 amino acids. Germline trimming cut 4 bases from V and 3 bases from J; bases unmatched to any gene: 30.

This clone was counted a single time. The V call is TRBV5-4, the J call TRBJ2-3, with 8 positions matching TRBD2. The germline CDR1 and CDR2 sequences are SGHNT and YYREEE (reference sequence). The CDR3 covers 15 residues. The trim removed 3 bases at V and 4 bases at J, leaving 7 bases unmatched. As DNA, the CDR3 is TGTGCCAGCAGCTCCCCGGGACTAGGTGCAGATACGCAGTATTTT. As protein: CASSSPGLGADTQYF.

V is TRBV5-1 and J is TRBJ1-1; no clear D. V shed 2 bases and J shed 5 bases, with 10 bases lying between them. Germline CDR1 SGHRS, CDR2 YFSETQ. The CDR3 runs 13 residues. The DNA of the CDR3 is TGCGCCAGCAGCTTTACGGGAATGACTGAAGCTTTCTTT. Translating it yields CASSFTGMTEAFF.

The chain carries TRBV7-2 and TRBJ2-2, with 8 bases lining up with TRBD2. The CDR3 consists of 17 residues. The germline gives CDR1 SGHTA, CDR2 FQGNSA. The ends lost 2 bases at V and 7 bases at J; junction bases unmatched: 12. CDR3 in DNA: TGTGCCAGCAGCTTAAGTCTGGCGGGGGGCCGGATCGGGGAGCTGTTTTTT. Translated, it gives CASSLSLAGGRIGELFF.

This chain uses TRBV2 with TRBJ1-5, with TRBD1 matching over 8 bases. Germline assignment: CDR1 SNHLY and CDR2 FYNNEI. The CDR3 runs to 15 residues. Germline trimming cut 6 bases from V and 6 bases from J; bases unmatched to any gene: 10. CDR3 bases: TGTGCCAGCAGCGGTCAGGGGGCTAGCGCTCAGCCCCAGCATTTT. Protein: CASSGQGASAQPQHF.